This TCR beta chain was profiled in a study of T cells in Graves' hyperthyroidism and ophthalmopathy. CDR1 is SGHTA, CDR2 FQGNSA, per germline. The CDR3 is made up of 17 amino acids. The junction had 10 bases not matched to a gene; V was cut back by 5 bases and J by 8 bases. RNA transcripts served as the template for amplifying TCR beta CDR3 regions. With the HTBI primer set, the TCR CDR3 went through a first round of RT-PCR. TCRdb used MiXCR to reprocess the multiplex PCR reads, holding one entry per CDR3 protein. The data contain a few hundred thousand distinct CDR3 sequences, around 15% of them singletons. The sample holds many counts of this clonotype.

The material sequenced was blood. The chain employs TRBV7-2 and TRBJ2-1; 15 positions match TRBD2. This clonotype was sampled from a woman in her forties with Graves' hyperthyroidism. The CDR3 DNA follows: TGTGCCAGCAGCCCAGGACTAGCGGGAGGGGGTTGGGATGAGCAGTTCTTC. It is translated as CASSPGLAGGGWDEQFF.